These 7 T cell receptor beta chains share one sample of origin, sequenced in a study of blood T cell repertoires in COVID-19. Sequencing was performed with immunoSEQ multiplex PCR; in TCRdb, only in-frame clones are kept and a portion is missing. The table records about 170,000 clones, about 85% of them present only once. The sample consisted of peripheral blood. These receptors were collected from a human donor with acute or convalescent COVID-19. The donor label of this sample is uncertain.

This clone came up once. The chain links TRBV20-1 to TRBJ1-2, with D unclear. The V end lost 0 bases, the J end lost 8 bases, and 7 bases lay between the germline ends. The CDR3 runs 11 residues. Germline V gene data show CDR1 as DFQATT and CDR2 as SNEGSKA (reference sequence). The CDR3 reads CSARDENGYTF. DNA of the CDR3: TGCAGTGCTAGAGATGAGAACGGCTACACCTTC.

This clone was recorded once. The chain is built from TRBV3-1 (or the pseudogene TRBV3-2) and TRBJ1-5; TRBD1 is a possible D gene (5 bases). Germline V gene lookup returns CDR1 LGHDT and CDR2 YNNKEL (reference sequence). Trimming shortened V by 1 base and J by 6 bases, and 13 bases separated the two germline ends. This CDR3 region has 15 residues. CDR3 sequence reads: CASSQGAGIGQPQHF. The DNA of the CDR3 is TGTGCCAGCAGCCAAGGGGCAGGGATCGGTCAGCCCCAGCATTTT.

The CDR3: CASSLVGDNQPQHF. CDR3 nucleotide sequence: TGTGCCAGCAGCTTAGTAGGGGACAATCAGCCCCAGCATTTT. This rearrangement joins TRBV7-9 to TRBJ1-5; a possible D gene is TRBD1 (5 bases). The ends were cut back, 1 base at V and 3 bases at J, with 7 bases in the middle. Germline-derived CDR1 and CDR2 are SEHNR and FQNEAQ (reference sequence). CDR3 size: 14 residues.

The chain combines TRBV5-4 with TRBJ2-1, with TRBD2 matching 8 bases. The V and J ends lost 3 bases and 6 bases, in that order; junction bases with no gene match: 11. This CDR3 has 16 amino acids. Germline V gene lookup returns CDR1 SGHNT and CDR2 YYREEE (reference sequence). The CDR3 nucleotides read TGTGCCAGCAGCTCCGCCGGGACTAGGTCGGCCAATGAGCAGTTCTTC. This sequence encodes CASSSAGTRSANEQFF.

This clone occurred a few times. In DNA, the CDR3 is TGTGCCAGTAGTATGAGTTCGGCGGGAGCTGACTACGAGCAGTACTTC. The encoded protein is CASSMSSAGADYEQYF. The chain is built from TRBV19 and TRBJ2-7; 7 bases are a match to TRBD2. J was trimmed by 3 bases and V by 3 bases; bases with no gene match: 11. This CDR3 region has 16 residues. The germline CDR1 and CDR2 sequences are LNHDA and SQIVND (reference sequence).

The chain is built from TRBV10-2 and TRBJ1-5; tentative D call: TRBD1 (6 bases). CDR1 WSHSY and CDR2 SAAADI come from the germline V gene. V dropped 6 bases and J dropped 0 bases, with 12 bases sitting between them. CDR3 size: 15 residues. CDR3 in DNA: TGCGCCAGCAGCCCTTGGACAGATAGCAATCAGCCCCAGCATTTT. This gives the protein CASSPWTDSNQPQHF.

The rearrangement links TRBV30 to TRBJ2-2; TRBD1 agrees at 7 bases. This CDR3 contains 13 residues. Germline loops: CDR1 GTSNPN, CDR2 SVGIG (reference sequence). J was trimmed by 4 bases and V by 8 bases; bases with no gene match: 7. CDR3 bases: TGTGCCAGCAGACAGGGTGGCACCGGGGAGCTGTTTTTT. Translation gives CASRQGGTGELFF.